One sample yielded the 17 T cell receptor beta chains listed below, sequenced in a study of blood T cells in healthy people across ages. A second PCR, run for about 6 to 11 cycles, used a sample-barcoded 5' primer plus a J-beta primer mix. A single record per CDR3 protein comes from TCRdb applying MiXCR to the 5' RACE reads. Of about 770,000 distinct CDR3 sequences listed, under 45% were seen once; the top ten hold roughly 19%. Sequencing was performed on blood. The receptors stem from a man in his 60s in good health.

The chain carries TRBV30 and TRBJ2-6, with 7 bases fitting TRBD1. Trimming at V came to 3 bases and at J to 0 bases, leaving 5 bases not matched to a gene. The CDR3 length is 16 residues. Germline V gene lookup returns CDR1 GTSNPN and CDR2 SVGIG (reference sequence). CDR3 coding DNA: TGTGCCTGGAGCCCCGGGACAGACTCTGGGGCCAACGTCCTGACTTTC. This codes for CAWSPGTDSGANVLTF.

J is TRBJ1-2 and V is TRBV20-1; the D is unclear. Germline CDR1 is DFQATT and CDR2 is SNEGSKA (reference sequence). V was trimmed by 5 bases and J by 8 bases, leaving 15 bases between them. This CDR3 is built from 12 residues. CDR3 region: CSAGQPPMGYTF. For the CDR3, the DNA is TGCAGTGCTGGCCAGCCGCCCATGGGCTACACCTTC.

The V and J genes are TRBV7-2 and TRBJ2-7; no clear D. The germline V gene encodes CDR1 SGHTA and CDR2 FQGNSA. V was cut by 6 bases and J by 7 bases, with 16 bases left in between. CDR3 length: 13 residues. The CDR3 DNA sequence: TGTGCCAGCAGTCCGGACCAGCTCGTGGAGCAGTACTTC. Its protein is CASSPDQLVEQYF.

This clonotype turned up a few times. The rearrangement links TRBV20-1 to TRBJ1-2; TRBD1 might be the D (6 bases). Per the germline V gene, CDR1 is DFQATT and CDR2 is SNEGSKA (reference sequence). V was trimmed by 3 bases and J by 1 base, leaving 15 bases between them. The CDR3 is 15 amino acids. This chain's CDR3 is CSARDPGQSNYGYTF. The CDR3 DNA reads as TGCAGTGCTAGGGACCCAGGACAGAGTAACTATGGCTACACCTTC.

This clonotype has just a few counts. The chain combines TRBV11-3 with TRBJ1-2; weak D call: TRBD1 (5 bases). Trimming removed 5 bases from V and 5 bases from J, with 18 bases in between. CDR3 length: 15 amino acids. Germline values: CDR1 SGHNT, CDR2 YENEEA. The CDR3 DNA follows: TGTGCCAGCAGCCCTAGCCCTCAGGGATTGTATGGCTACACCTTC. Translation gives CASSPSPQGLYGYTF.

The rearrangement uses TRBV29-1 and TRBJ1-2; possibly TRBD1 for D (5 bases). The V gene's germline CDR1 is SQVTM and CDR2 ANQGSEA. CDR3 length equals 9 residues. Trimming removed 6 bases from V and 7 bases from J, with 6 bases in between. In DNA form, the CDR3 reads TGCAGCGTGGGACGTGGCTACACCTTC. It yields the protein CSVGRGYTF.

This clonotype has just a few counts. This chain uses TRBV11-3 with TRBJ2-5; D remains unclear. CDR1 SGHNT and CDR2 YENEEA come from the germline V gene. The V end lost 5 bases, the J end lost 5 bases, and 24 bases lay between the germline ends. The CDR3 covers 17 residues. Here the CDR3 DNA reads TGTGCCAGCAGCCCAGGAGCCGTTAACGGCATGGGGGAGACCCAGTACTTC. It codes for CASSPGAVNGMGETQYF.

The chain has TRBV29-1 and TRBJ2-1; tentatively, D is TRBD1 (6 bases). In germline, CDR1 is SQVTM, CDR2 ANQGSEA. The CDR3 sequence is 15 residues long. The V and J ends lost 8 bases and 0 bases respectively, with 17 bases between them. CDR3 nucleotide sequence: TGCAGCTCCGCCGGTCAGGGGAGCTCCTACAATGAGCAGTTCTTC. Translation: CSSAGQGSSYNEQFF.

This clonotype was observed a few times. The chain is built from TRBV2 and TRBJ2-4; 9 nucleotides line up with TRBD2. The J call may not be correct, given that the DNA end is closer to TRBJ2-7. CDR1 is SNHLY and CDR2 is FYNNEI in the germline V gene. CDR3 length: 15 amino acids. The CDR3 DNA reads TGTGCCAGCAGTATTAGCGGGGGCCCGTCCCACGAGCAGTACTTC. It specifies CASSISGGPSHEQYF.

The rearrangement links TRBV6-2 or TRBV6-3 to TRBJ1-2, with D possibly matching TRBD1 (5 bases). The germline V gene encodes CDR1 MNHEY and CDR2 SVGEGT. The length of the CDR3 is 15 residues. V was pared by 5 bases and J by 2 bases, with 15 bases between. CDR3 amino acids: CASSRLTAGNYGYTF. In DNA, the CDR3 is TGTGCCAGCAGTCGTTTGACAGCTGGGAACTATGGCTACACCTTC.

The chain recombines TRBV29-1 with TRBJ1-2; D gene unclear. Between the trimmed V and J ends, which lost 7 bases and 1 base, there was a span of 13 bases. The CDR3 consists of 13 residues. Germline loops: CDR1 SQVTM, CDR2 ANQGSEA. The CDR3 spells CSALERSNYGYTF. DNA for the CDR3: TGCAGCGCCCTTGAACGGAGTAACTATGGCTACACCTTC.

This sequence joins TRBV11-2 and TRBJ2-5; D unclear. Trimming removed 4 bases from V and 4 bases from J, with 13 bases in between. Germline V CDR1 and CDR2: SGHAT, FQNNGV. The CDR3 loop spans 14 amino acids. CDR3: CASSSTPKGETQYF. Here the CDR3 DNA reads TGTGCCAGCAGCTCCACCCCAAAGGGAGAGACCCAGTACTTC.

This chain joins TRBV5-5 and TRBJ2-7; the D gene could be TRBD1 or TRBD2 (7 bases each). V was shortened by 5 bases and J by 2 bases, with 14 bases between the two germline ends. Germline CDR1 reads SGHKS; CDR2 reads YYEKEE (reference sequence). The CDR3 length is 14 residues. CDR3 in DNA: TGTGCCAGCAGGGGGGGGACAGCCACCTACGAGCAGTACTTC. This encodes CASRGGTATYEQYF.

The CDR3 DNA follows: TGTGCCAGCAATCTTAACAGGAGGGAGCTGTTTTTT. It codes for CASNLNRRELFF. The J gene is TRBJ2-2, the V gene TRBV12-3 or TRBV12-4; maybe TRBD1 (5 bases). The germline V and J ends were trimmed by 7 bases and 9 bases, with 12 bases remaining between them. The CDR3 contains 12 residues.

This chain uses TRBV10-3 with TRBJ2-3; no firm D call. The germline CDR1 and CDR2 sequences are ENHRY and SYGVKD. This CDR3 has 13 amino acids. Trimming pared 8 bases from V and 2 bases from J, leaving 11 bases between. The CDR3 region is CAIEAEPTDTQYF. CDR3 nucleotides: TGTGCCATCGAGGCAGAACCCACAGATACGCAGTATTTT.

The chain carries TRBV7-9 and TRBJ2-7; 7 bases agree with TRBD1. Unmatched junction bases numbered 6, after V lost 6 bases and J lost 4 bases. Germline-derived CDR1 and CDR2 are SEHNR and FQNEAQ (reference sequence). The CDR3 sequence is 13 residues long. CDR3 sequence: CASSATGIYEQYF. In DNA form, the CDR3 reads TGTGCCAGCAGTGCGACAGGGATATACGAGCAGTACTTC.

V gene TRBV7-9 combines with J gene TRBJ1-2; 11 bases line up with TRBD1. CDR1 is SEHNR, CDR2 FQNEAQ, per germline (reference sequence). After removal of 5 bases from V and 7 bases from J, the junction contained 9 bases not matched to a gene. The CDR3 loop spans 15 amino acids. This chain's CDR3 is CASSKDRGRFGGYTF. The CDR3 DNA sequence: TGTGCCAGCAGCAAGGACAGGGGGCGCTTTGGTGGCTACACCTTC.